These 5 T cell receptor beta chains originate from one sample sequenced in a study of post-analysis software for immune sequencing data. Study results and caveats: There were roughly five TRBV segments more frequent in patients than controls, and TRBV5-6, TRBV5-1 and TRBV20-1 were among them.

Antigen specificity for these receptors is unknown. Unique-molecular-identifier-tagged TCR beta cDNA libraries were used. TCRdb reanalysed the PCR reads using MiXCR and keeps one entry per CDR3 protein. Of about 260,000 distinct CDR3 sequences in the sample, about 38% were seen once. Sequenced sample: blood. These receptors came from a girl aged 10 to 17 with multiple sclerosis.

The chain uses TRBV7-3 and TRBJ2-2; D ambiguous. The CDR3 runs 15 residues. Germline CDR1 SGHTA, CDR2 FQGTGA. Trimming cost V 7 bases and J 4 bases, with 16 bases left between them. DNA of the CDR3: TGTGCCAGCAACTCCGACCCTTCGGGCACCGGGGAGCTGTTTTTT. Translation: CASNSDPSGTGELFF.

A remark on this clonotype: This may arise from a read error, as a much more abundant clone is one base away. The V and J genes are TRBV5-1 and TRBJ2-1, with a weak D call TRBD2 (5 bases). Germline CDR1 reads SGHRS; CDR2 reads YFSETQ. The CDR3 is made up of 12 amino acids. V was trimmed by 4 bases and J by 10 bases, leaving 12 bases between them. The CDR3 loop is CASSPGGREQFF. CDR3 nucleotides: TGCGCCAGCAGCCCCGGCGGGCGGGAGCAGTTCTTC.

On this clonotype itself: Since a much larger clone is just one base distant, this may be a read error. The rearrangement links TRBV7-9 to TRBJ1-2; the D is unclear. The V end lost 2 bases, the J end lost 5 bases, and 12 bases lay between the germline ends. Germline values: CDR1 SEHNR, CDR2 FQNEAQ (reference sequence). The CDR3 contains 14 residues. CDR3 bases: TGTGCCAGCAGCTTACTGGGAACCGGGTATGGCTACACCTTC. Encoded protein: CASSLLGTGYGYTF.

This clonotype has a count of ten or more. The chain employs TRBV29-1 and TRBJ2-7; 7 nucleotides match TRBD1. Germline CDR1 is SQVTM and CDR2 is ANQGSEA. The length of the CDR3 is 11 residues. The J segment lost 4 bases and the V segment lost 7 bases, leaving 4 bases of the junction unmatched. CDR3 nucleotide sequence: TGCAGCGCCAGGGACAGTTACGAGCAGTACTTC. It encodes CSARDSYEQYF.

This clonotype turned up a few times. A much bigger clone sits one base away, suggesting this may be a read error. The rearrangement joins TRBV7-6 to TRBJ2-1; perhaps TRBD2 as D (6 bases). V was cut by 5 bases and J by 10 bases, with 15 bases left in between. Germline V CDR1 and CDR2: SGHVS, FNYEAQ. This CDR3 has 13 amino acids. CDR3 coding DNA: TGTGCCAGCAGCGGAGTTAAGGGAGGCGAGCAGTTCTTC. The encoded protein is CASSGVKGGEQFF.